This T cell receptor beta chain was sequenced in a study of T cell changes during pregnancy in multiple sclerosis (dated by TCRdb to about 2019). With respect to the entire study: The study examined how the T cell repertoire changed over the course of pregnancy in women with multiple sclerosis.

Comment on this clone: Its specific antigen is unknown. The input lacks base qualities; no much larger clone sits a single base away.

Including the terminal cysteine and phenylalanine, the CDR3 comprises 16 residues. Only CDR3 DNA is held: 48 bases, read in frame from base 1. Germline trimming amounts to 5 bases on V and 3 bases on J, with 10 as the count of junction bases outside the gene matches. CDR1 and CDR2 (SGHTA, FQGNSA) derive from the germline V gene. Receptor libraries were prepared by the immunoSEQ multiplex PCR assay. TCRdb re-hosts the immuneACCESS table, in-frame sequences only. Its copies lack some clones; in the studies checked, an unresolved V gene accounts for under half of them, and the cause for the rest is not known. Present in this sample are 75,000 to 80,000 clones, over 75% of which were seen just once. The ten largest clonotypes hold 1.5% to 2% of the sample.

The clonotype comes from a female donor with multiple sclerosis, enrolled in a pregnancy study. The sample here was peripheral blood, taken before pregnancy. Here the chain combines TRBV7-2 and TRBJ1-2; a stretch of 9 junction bases matches TRBD1. The DNA sequence follows: TGTGCCAGCAGCCCTGGACAGGGGAGAAGGGACTATGGCTACACCTTC. It codes for CASSPGQGRRDYGYTF.